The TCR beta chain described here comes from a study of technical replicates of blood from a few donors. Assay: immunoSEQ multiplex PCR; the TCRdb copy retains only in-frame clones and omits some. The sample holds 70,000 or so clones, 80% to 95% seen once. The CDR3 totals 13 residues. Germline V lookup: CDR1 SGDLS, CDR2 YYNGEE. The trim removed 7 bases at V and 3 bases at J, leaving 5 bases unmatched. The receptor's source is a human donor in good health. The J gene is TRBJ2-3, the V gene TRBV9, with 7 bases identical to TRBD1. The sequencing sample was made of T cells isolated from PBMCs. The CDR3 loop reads CASRDSQTDTQYF. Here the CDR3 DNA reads TGTGCCAGCCGGGACAGTCAAACAGATACGCAGTATTTT.